This T cell receptor (beta chain) was sequenced for a study of OX40 agonist ivuxolimab in advanced cancers. Study-level background: The patients received agonistic anti-OX40 (CD134) antibody ivuxolimab. Every patient in dose escalation had hepatocellular carcinoma, melanoma, renal cell or head and neck cancer. Study-wide results and caveats: Patients who responded partially at 0.1-3.0 mg/kg showed clonal expansion ranking among the lowest. Fewer expanded clones were found on average in CD4+ than in CD8+ T cells.

Trimming at V came to 5 bases and at J to 2 bases, leaving 4 bases not matched to a gene. This CDR3 has 15 residues. Germline V gene lookup returns CDR1 SGHTS and CDR2 YDEGEE. Here immunoSEQ multiplex PCR was the method, and the copy in TCRdb shows in-frame clones only, minus some. The profile shows more than 70,000 clones, about 90% of them singletons. To note about this clone: Its specificity is unknown.

The specimen comprised CD4+ or CD8+ T cells sorted from blood, sampled in a trial of the OX40 agonist ivuxolimab. The chain joins TRBV5-8 to TRBJ2-6; 7 bases line up with TRBD1. The TCR comes from an adult with an advanced solid tumor such as melanoma, head and neck, liver or kidney cancer. CDR3 sequence reads: CASSRRGTGANVLTF. CDR3 bases: TGTGCCAGCAGTCGCAGGGGGACTGGGGCCAACGTCCTGACTTTC.